Below are 8 T cell receptor beta chains sequenced from a single sample in a study of glioma-infiltrating T cells after dendritic cell vaccination (dated by TCRdb to the mid-2010s). The sample's time point label, decoded: after dendritic cell vaccination, including at tumor progression/relapse. The receptor library was made with the immunoSEQ multiplex PCR assay. Not all clones reach the TCRdb copy of this immuneACCESS table, which keeps in-frame sequences only. Checked studies attribute under half of the gap to unresolved V genes and leave the rest unexplained. The sample has fewer than 90,000 clones on record, roughly four fifths of them singletons. 5.5% to 8% of the sample rests with the top ten. This material consisted of blood, taken after dendritic cell vaccination. The receptors originated from a human donor with glioblastoma.

This sequence joins TRBV18 and TRBJ2-7, with 8 bases aligning to TRBD1. Losses at the gene ends were 4 bases for V and 5 bases for J; bases not matched to a gene: 10. Per germline, CDR1 KGHSH and CDR2 LQKENI. This CDR3 has 15 amino acids. CDR3 region: CASSRQGQGSNEQYF. The DNA for the CDR3 is TGTGCCAGCTCACGCCAAGGACAGGGTAGCAACGAGCAGTACTTC.

The chain has TRBV6-1 and TRBJ2-3; 10 bases align to TRBD2. V dropped 3 bases and J dropped 6; count of bases not matched to a gene: 9. From germline, CDR1 is MNHNS and CDR2 SASEGT. This CDR3 is 16 amino acids long. The CDR3 loop reads CASSEDTSGVVDTQYF. The DNA for the CDR3 is TGTGCCAGCAGTGAGGACACTAGCGGGGTTGTGGATACGCAGTATTTT.

V is TRBV25-1 and J is TRBJ2-2; D possibly corresponds to TRBD1 (5 bases). Germline-derived CDR1 and CDR2 are MGHDK and SYGVNS. V lost 1 base and J lost 3, with 6 bases in between. This CDR3 has 14 residues. CDR3 DNA: TGTGCCAGCAGTGAATCCAGGGACACCGGGGAGCTGTTTTTT. Its translation: CASSESRDTGELFF.

This clone was observed once. The chain joins TRBV6-5 to TRBJ2-7; D perhaps matches TRBD2 (5 bases). Trimming stripped 3 bases from V and 2 bases from J, with 11 bases between. The germline CDR1 and CDR2 sequences are MNHEY and SVGAGI. This CDR3 comprises 14 residues. The chain's CDR3 is CASSYPGKAYEQYF. CDR3 sequence (DNA): TGTGCCAGCAGTTATCCCGGGAAAGCCTACGAGCAGTACTTC.

The chain employs TRBV19 and TRBJ1-2; D possibly corresponds to TRBD1 (5 bases). The CDR3 has 13 amino acids. Trimming took off 7 bases at V and 4 bases at J, with 13 bases between the two ends. Germline loops: CDR1 LNHDA, CDR2 SQIVND (reference sequence). The CDR3 region has the DNA TGTGCCAGTATTCCGGACAAGGCCTATGGCTACACCTTC. Its protein product is CASIPDKAYGYTF.

This sequence joins TRBV5-4 and TRBJ1-4; a possible D gene is TRBD1 (5 bases). CDR3 length equals 13 residues. Trimming stripped 3 bases from V and 8 bases from J, with 11 bases between. The germline CDR1 and CDR2 sequences are SGHNT and YYREEE (reference sequence). This CDR3 is CASSSSPGEKLFF. CDR3 in DNA: TGTGCCAGCAGCTCCTCCCCAGGGGAAAAACTGTTTTTT.

The rearrangement joins TRBV2 to TRBJ1-3; 8 nucleotides line up with TRBD1. V was pared by 4 bases and J by 0 bases, with 8 bases of the junction left unmatched. Per the germline V gene, CDR1 is SNHLY and CDR2 is FYNNEI. The CDR3 totals 17 residues. CDR3 residues: CASSGPDRDPSGNTIYF. The DNA of the CDR3 is TGTGCCAGCAGTGGCCCGGACAGGGACCCCTCTGGAAACACCATATATTTT.

The V and J genes are TRBV13 and TRBJ2-5; 8 bases match TRBD2. The V gene's germline CDR1 is PRHDT and CDR2 FYEKMQ (reference sequence). The CDR3 runs to 16 residues. The J segment lost 0 bases and the V segment lost 5 bases, leaving 8 bases of the junction unmatched. The CDR3 loop is CASSPGGWGNQETQYF. For the CDR3, the DNA is TGTGCCAGCAGCCCGGGGGGGTGGGGGAACCAAGAGACCCAGTACTTC. Full variable domain (rest looked up from reference TRBV13 and TRBJ2-5): AAGVIQSPRHLIKEKRETATLKCYPIPRHDTVYWYQQGPGQDPQFLISFYEKMQSDKGSIPDRFSAQQFSDYHSELNMSSLELGDSALYFCASSPGGWGNQETQYFGPGTRLLVL.